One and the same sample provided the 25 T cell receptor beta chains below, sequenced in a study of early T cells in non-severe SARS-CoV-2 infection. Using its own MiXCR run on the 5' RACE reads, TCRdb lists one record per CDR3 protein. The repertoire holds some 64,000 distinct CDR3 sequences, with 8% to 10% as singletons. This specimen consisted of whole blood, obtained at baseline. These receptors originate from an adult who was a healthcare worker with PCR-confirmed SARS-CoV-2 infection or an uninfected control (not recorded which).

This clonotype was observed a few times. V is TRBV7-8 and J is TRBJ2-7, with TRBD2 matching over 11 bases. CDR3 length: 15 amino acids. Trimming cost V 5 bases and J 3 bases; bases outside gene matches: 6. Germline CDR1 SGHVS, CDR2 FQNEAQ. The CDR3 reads CASSGGTSGVYEQYF. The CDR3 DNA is TGTGCCAGCAGCGGAGGGACTAGCGGAGTCTACGAGCAGTACTTC.

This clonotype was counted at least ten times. This CDR3 reads CASSIRNPYGYTF. The CDR3 bases are TGTGCCAGTAGTATCCGAAACCCGTATGGCTACACCTTC. This sequence joins TRBV19 and TRBJ1-2, with D uncertain. V lost 3 bases, J lost 5 bases, and 10 bases lay in between. The germline CDR1 and CDR2 sequences are LNHDA and SQIVND (reference sequence). This CDR3 has 13 amino acids.

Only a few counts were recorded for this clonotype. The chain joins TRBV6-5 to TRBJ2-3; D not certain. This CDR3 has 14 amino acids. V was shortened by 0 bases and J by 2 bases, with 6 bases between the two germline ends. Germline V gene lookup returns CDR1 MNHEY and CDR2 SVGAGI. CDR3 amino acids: CASSYSEFTDTQYF. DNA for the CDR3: TGTGCCAGCAGTTACTCCGAGTTCACAGATACGCAGTATTTT.

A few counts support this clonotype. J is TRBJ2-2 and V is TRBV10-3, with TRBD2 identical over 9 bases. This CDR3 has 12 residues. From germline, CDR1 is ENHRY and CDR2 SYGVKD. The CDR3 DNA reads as TGTGTTGCGGGGGGGATCACCGGGGAGCTGTTTTTT. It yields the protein CVAGGITGELFF.

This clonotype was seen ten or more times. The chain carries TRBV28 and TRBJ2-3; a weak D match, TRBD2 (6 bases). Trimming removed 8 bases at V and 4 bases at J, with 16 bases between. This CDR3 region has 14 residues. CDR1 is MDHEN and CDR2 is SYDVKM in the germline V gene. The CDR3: CASGSEGGADTQYF. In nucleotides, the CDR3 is TGTGCCAGCGGGTCGGAGGGAGGCGCAGATACGCAGTATTTT.

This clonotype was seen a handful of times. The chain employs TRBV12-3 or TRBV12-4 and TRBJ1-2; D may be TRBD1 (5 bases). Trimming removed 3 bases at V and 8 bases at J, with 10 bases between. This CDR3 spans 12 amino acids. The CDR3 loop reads CASSLDNRGYTF. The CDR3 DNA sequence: TGTGCCAGCAGTTTGGACAATCGAGGCTACACCTTC.

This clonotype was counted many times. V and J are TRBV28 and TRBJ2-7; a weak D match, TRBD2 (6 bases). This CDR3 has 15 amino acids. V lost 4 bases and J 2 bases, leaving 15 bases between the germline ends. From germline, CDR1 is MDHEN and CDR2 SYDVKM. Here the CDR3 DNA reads TGTGCCAGCAGTTCCAAATGGACGGGAGCCTACGAGCAGTACTTC. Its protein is CASSSKWTGAYEQYF.

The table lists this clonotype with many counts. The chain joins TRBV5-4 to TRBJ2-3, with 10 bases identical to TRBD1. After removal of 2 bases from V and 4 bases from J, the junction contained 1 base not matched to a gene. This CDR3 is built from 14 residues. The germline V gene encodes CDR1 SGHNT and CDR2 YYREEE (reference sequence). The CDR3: CASSFGQGADTQYF. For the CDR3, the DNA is TGTGCCAGCAGCTTTGGACAGGGGGCAGATACGCAGTATTTT.

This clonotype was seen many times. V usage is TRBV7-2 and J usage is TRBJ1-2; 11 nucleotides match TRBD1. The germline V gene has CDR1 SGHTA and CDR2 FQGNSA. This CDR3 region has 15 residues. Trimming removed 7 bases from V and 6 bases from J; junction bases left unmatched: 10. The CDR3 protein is CASTLVRTGGDGYTF. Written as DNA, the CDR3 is TGTGCCAGCACCCTAGTAAGGACAGGGGGCGATGGCTACACCTTC.

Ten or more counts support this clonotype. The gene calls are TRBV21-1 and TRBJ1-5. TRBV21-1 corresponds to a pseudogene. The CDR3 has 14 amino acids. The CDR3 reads CASSKGRGNQPQHF. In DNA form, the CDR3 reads TGTGCCAGCAGCAAAGGGAGGGGCAATCAGCCCCAGCATTTT.

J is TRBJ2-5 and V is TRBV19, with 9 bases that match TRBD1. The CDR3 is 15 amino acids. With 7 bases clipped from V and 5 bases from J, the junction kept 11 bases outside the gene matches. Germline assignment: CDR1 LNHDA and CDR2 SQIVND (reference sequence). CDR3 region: CASTTGTGKGETQYF. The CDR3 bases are TGTGCCAGTACAACCGGGACAGGGAAAGGGGAGACCCAGTACTTC.

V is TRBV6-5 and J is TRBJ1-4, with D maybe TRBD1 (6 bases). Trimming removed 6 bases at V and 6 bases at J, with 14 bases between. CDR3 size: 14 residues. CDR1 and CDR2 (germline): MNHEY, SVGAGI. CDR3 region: CASRLVGGDEKLFF. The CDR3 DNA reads TGTGCCAGCAGACTGGTGGGGGGCGATGAAAAACTGTTTTTT.

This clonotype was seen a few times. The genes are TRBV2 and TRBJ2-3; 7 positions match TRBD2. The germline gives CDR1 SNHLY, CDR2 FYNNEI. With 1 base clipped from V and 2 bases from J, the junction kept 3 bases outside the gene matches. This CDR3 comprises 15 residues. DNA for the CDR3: TGTGCCAGCAGTGAAGGGGACTATCACACAGATACGCAGTATTTT. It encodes CASSEGDYHTDTQYF. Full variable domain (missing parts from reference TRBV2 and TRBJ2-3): EPEVTQTPSHQVTQMGQEVILRCVPISNHLYFYWYRQILGQKVEFLVSFYNNEISEKSEIFDDQFSVERPDGSNFTLKIRSTKLEDSAMYFCASSEGDYHTDTQYFGPGTRLTVL.

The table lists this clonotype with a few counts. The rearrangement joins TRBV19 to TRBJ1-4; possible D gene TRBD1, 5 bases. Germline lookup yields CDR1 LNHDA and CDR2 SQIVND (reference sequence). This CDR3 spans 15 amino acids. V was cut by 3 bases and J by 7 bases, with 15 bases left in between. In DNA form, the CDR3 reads TGTGCCAGTAGTATCACCCGGGACGGAGTTGAAAAACTGTTTTTT. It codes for CASSITRDGVEKLFF.

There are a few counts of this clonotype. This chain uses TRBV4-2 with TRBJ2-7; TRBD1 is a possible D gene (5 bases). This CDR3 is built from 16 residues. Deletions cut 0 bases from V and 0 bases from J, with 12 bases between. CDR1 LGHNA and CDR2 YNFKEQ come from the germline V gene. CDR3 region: CASSQDGAFNSYEQYF. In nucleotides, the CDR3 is TGTGCCAGCAGCCAAGATGGGGCCTTTAACTCCTACGAGCAGTACTTC.

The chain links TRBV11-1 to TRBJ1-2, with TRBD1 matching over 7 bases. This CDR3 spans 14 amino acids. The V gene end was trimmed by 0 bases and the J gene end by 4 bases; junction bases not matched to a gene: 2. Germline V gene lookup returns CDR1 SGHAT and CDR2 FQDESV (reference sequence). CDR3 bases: TGTGCCAGCAGCTTAGCTCCAGGGGGCTATGGCTACACCTTC. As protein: CASSLAPGGYGYTF.

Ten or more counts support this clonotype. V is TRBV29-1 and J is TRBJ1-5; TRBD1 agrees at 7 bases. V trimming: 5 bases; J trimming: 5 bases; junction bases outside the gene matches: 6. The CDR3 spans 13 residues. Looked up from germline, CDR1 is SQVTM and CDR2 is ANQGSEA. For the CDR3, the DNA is TGCAGCGTTACCGTGGGGACAGATCAGCCCCAGCATTTT. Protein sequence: CSVTVGTDQPQHF. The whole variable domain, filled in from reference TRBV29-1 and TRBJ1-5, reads SAVISQKPSRDICQRGTSLTIQCQVDSQVTMMFWYRQQPGQSLTLIATANQGSEATYESGFVIDKFPISRPNLTFSTLTVSNMSPEDSSIYLCSVTVGTDQPQHFGDGTRLSIL.

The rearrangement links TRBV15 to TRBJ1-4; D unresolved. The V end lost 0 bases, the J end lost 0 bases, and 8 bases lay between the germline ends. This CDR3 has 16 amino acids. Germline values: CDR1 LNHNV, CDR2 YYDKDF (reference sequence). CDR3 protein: CATSRDPPATNEKLFF. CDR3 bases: TGTGCCACCAGCAGAGATCCGCCTGCAACTAATGAAAAACTGTTTTTT.

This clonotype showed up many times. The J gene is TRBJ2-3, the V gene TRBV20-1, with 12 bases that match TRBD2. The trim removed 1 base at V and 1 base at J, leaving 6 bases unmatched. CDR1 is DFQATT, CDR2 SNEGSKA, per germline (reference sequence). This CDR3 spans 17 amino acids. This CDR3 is CSARGLAGVTGTDTQYF. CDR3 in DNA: TGCAGTGCTAGAGGACTAGCGGGAGTGACAGGCACAGATACGCAGTATTTT.

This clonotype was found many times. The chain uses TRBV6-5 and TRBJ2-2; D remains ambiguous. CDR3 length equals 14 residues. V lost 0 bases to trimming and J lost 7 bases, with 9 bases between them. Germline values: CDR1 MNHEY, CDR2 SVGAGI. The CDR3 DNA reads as TGTGCCAGCAGTTACTCAAAAGGTCACGGGGAGCTGTTTTTT. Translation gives CASSYSKGHGELFF.

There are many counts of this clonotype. CDR3 nucleotides: TGTGCCAGCAGTTCCGCCCGGCAGGGTGTTGAAAAACTGTTTTTT. This codes for CASSSARQGVEKLFF. The rearrangement links TRBV27 to TRBJ1-4, with a tentative D call TRBD1 (5 bases). Germline V gene sequence: CDR1 MNHEY, CDR2 SMNVEV (reference sequence). The CDR3 loop spans 15 amino acids. V was clipped by 4 bases and J by 7 bases, with 16 bases between them.

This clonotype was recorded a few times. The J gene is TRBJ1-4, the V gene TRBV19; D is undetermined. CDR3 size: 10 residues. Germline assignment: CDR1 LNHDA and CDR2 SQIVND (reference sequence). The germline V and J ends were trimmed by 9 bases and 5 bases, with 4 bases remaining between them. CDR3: CASRNEKLFF. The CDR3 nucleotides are TGTGCCAGCCGCAATGAAAAACTGTTTTTT.

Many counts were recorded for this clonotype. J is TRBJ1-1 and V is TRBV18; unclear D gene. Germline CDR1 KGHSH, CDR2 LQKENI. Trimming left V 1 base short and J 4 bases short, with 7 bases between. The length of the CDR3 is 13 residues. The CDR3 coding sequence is TGTGCCAGCTCACCACAGGTGGGCACTGAAGCTTTCTTT. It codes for CASSPQVGTEAFF.

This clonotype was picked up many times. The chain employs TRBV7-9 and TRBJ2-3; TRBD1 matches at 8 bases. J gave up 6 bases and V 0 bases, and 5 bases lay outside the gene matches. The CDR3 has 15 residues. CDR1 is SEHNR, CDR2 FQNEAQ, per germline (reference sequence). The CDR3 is CASSLAGTGGDTQYF. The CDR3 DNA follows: TGTGCCAGCAGCTTAGCCGGGACAGGAGGGGATACGCAGTATTTT.

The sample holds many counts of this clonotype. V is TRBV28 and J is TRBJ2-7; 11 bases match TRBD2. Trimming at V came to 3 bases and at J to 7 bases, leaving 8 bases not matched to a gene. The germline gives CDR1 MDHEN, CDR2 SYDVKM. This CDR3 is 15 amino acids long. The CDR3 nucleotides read TGTGCCAGCAGTTTCCGGGTAGCGGGAGGGAGAGAGCAGTACTTC. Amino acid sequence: CASSFRVAGGREQYF.